Listed below are T cell receptor beta chains from one sample, sequenced in a study of metastatic and nonmetastatic thyroid tumors. TCRdb called clones again from the PCR reads with MiXCR. The table records about 23,000 clones, more than 20% of them present only once. What was sequenced was tumor tissue. All receptors derive from a male donor with papillary thyroid cancer or a benign thyroid nodule (not recorded which). Some clones in this sample may be carry-over from other donors' samples. CDR3s include the opening cysteine and the closing phenylalanine or tryptophan. The D gene is left open where the match is weak. Clone size is shown for a subset of rows, as once, few, many or a class of expanded clone.

J,size,D,V,DNA,CDR3
TRBJ2-5,few,TRBD1,TRBV27,TGTGCCAGCAGTTCGGACAGGTACTTTTCCAAAGAGACACAGTACTTC,CASSSDRYFSKETQYF
TRBJ1-2,medium-sized,-,TRBV5-1,TGCGCCAGCAGCCCGACGATTGCGAGCTCTAACTATGGCTACACCTTC,CASSPTIASSNYGYTF
TRBJ2-3,many,TRBD2,TRBV28,TGTGCCAGCAGTTTATACACTAGCGGGTGGGCAGATACGCAGTATTTT,CASSLYTSGWADTQYF
TRBJ1-5,few,TRBD1,TRBV2,TGTGCCAGAGGGATAGACAGGGCCGGCAATCAGCCCCAGCATTTT,CARGIDRAGNQPQHF
TRBJ1-3,many,-,TRBV9,TGTGCCAGCAGCGTAGCCCCCTTTTCAGGGACGCCCTCTGGAAACACCATATATTTT,CASSVAPFSGTPSGNTIYF
TRBJ2-7,many,-,TRBV19,TGTGCCAGTAGCGCAGGGTCTTTCTACGAGCAGTACTTC,CASSAGSFYEQYF
TRBJ2-7,medium-sized,-,TRBV5-1,TGCGCCAGCAGCTTAATAGGGGAAACGACCTACGAGCAGTACTTC,CASSLIGETTYEQYF
TRBJ2-7,-,-,TRBV28,TGTGCCAGCCCCAATCAGGGAAAGGCGACCTACGAGCAGTACTTC,CASPNQGKATYEQYF
TRBJ2-1,many,-,TRBV28,TGTGCCAGCAGCGAGACCCCGGGGGCCTACAATGAGCAGTTCTTC,CASSETPGAYNEQFF
TRBJ2-3,once,-,TRBV7-2,TGTGCCAGCAGCTTAGCGGAGGCAACAGATACGCAGTATTTT,CASSLAEATDTQYF
TRBJ1-2,medium-sized,-,TRBV28,TGTGCCAGCAGGGTGGACAGTAGGTATGGCTACACCTTC,CASRVDSRYGYTF